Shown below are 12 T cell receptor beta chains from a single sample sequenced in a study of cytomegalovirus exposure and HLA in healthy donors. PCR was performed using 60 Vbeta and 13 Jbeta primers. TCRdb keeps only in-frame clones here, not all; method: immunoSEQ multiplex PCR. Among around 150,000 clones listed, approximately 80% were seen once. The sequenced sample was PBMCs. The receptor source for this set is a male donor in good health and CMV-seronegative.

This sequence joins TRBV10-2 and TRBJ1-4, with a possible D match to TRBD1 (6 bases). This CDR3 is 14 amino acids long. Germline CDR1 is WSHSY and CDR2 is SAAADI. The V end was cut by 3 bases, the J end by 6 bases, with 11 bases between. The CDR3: CASSENRVDEKLFF. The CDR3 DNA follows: TGCGCCAGCAGTGAAAACAGGGTTGATGAAAAACTGTTTTTT.

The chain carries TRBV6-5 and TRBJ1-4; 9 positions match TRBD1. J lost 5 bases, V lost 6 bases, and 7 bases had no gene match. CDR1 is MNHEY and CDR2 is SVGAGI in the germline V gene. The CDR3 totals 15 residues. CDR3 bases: TGTGCCAGCAGCCAAGGAGGACAGGGGAATGAAAAACTGTTTTTT. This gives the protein CASSQGGQGNEKLFF.

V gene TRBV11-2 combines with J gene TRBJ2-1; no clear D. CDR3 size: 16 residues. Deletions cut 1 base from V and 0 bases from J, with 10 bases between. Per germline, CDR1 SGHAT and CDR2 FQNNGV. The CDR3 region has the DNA TGTGCCAGCAGCTTAGGTCGACTTAGCTCCTACAATGAGCAGTTCTTC. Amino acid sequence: CASSLGRLSSYNEQFF.

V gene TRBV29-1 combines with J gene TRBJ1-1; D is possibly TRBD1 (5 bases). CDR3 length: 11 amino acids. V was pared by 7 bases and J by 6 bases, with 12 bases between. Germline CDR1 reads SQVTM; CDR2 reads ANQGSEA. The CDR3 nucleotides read TGCAGCGGCGGGGGTGAGGCTGAAGCTTTCTTT. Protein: CSGGGEAEAFF.

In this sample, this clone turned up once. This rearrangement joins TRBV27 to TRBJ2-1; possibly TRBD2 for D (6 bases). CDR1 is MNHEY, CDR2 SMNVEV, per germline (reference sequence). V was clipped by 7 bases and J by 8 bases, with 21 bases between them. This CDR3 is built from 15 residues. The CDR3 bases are TGTGCCAGCACCGCCCTCATCGGGGGACGGGATGAGCAGTTCTTC. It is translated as CASTALIGGRDEQFF.

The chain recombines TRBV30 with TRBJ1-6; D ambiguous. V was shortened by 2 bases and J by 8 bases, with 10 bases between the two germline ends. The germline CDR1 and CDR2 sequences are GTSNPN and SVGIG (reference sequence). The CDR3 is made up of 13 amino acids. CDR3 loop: CAWSTSRDSPLHF. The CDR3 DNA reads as TGTGCCTGGAGTACATCGAGGGATTCACCCCTCCACTTT.

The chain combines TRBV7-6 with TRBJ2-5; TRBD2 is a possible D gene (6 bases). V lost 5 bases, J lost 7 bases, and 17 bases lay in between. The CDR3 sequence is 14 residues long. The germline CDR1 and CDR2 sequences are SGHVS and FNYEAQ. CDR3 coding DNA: TGTGCCAGCAGCGCGACCAGGGAGGAGGGGACCCAGTACTTC. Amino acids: CASSATREEGTQYF.

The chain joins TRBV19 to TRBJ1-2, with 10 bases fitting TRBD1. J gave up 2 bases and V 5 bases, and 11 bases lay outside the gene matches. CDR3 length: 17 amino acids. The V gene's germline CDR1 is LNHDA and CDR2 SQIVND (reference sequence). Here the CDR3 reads CASSGPGTGAGNYGYTF. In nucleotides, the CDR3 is TGTGCCAGTAGTGGTCCCGGGACAGGGGCCGGCAACTATGGCTACACCTTC.

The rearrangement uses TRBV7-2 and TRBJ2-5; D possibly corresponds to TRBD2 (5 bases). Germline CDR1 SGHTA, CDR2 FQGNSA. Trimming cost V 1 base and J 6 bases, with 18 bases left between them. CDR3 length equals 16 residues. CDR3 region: CASSLDQSSFGKTQYF. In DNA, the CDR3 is TGTGCCAGCAGCTTAGATCAGTCCTCCTTCGGGAAGACCCAGTACTTC.

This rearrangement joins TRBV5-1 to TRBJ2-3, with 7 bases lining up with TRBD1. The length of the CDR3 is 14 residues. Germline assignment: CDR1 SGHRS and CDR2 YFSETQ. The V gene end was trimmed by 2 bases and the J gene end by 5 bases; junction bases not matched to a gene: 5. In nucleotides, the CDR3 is TGCGCCAGCAGCTTTGACAGGGCTGGAGATACGCAGTATTTT. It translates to CASSFDRAGDTQYF.

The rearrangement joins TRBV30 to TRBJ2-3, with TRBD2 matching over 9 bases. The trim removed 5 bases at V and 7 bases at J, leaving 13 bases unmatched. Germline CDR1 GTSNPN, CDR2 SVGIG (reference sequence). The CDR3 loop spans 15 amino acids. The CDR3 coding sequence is TGTGCCTGGGCCCCCCTAGCGGGGCCAGGTAATACGCAGTATTTT. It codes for CAWAPLAGPGNTQYF.

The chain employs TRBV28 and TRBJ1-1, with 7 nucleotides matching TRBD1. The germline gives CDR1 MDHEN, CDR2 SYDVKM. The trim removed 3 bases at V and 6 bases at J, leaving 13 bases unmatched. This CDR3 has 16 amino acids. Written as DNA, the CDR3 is TGTGCCAGCAGTTTCCGTTTAGGGACAGACTCTTCTGAAGCTTTCTTT. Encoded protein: CASSFRLGTDSSEAFF.